These T cell receptor beta chains were read from a single sample in a study of beta chain features in type 1 diabetes. The protocol was immunoSEQ multiplex PCR, while the TCRdb copy is restricted to in-frame clones and leaves out a portion. The data contain 400,000 to 600,000 clones, approximately 31% of them seen just once; the ten biggest clones take up about 0.06%. The sample comprised naive CD4+ T cells from blood. The receptor source for this set is a man younger than 30 in good health. Each CDR3 is given with its conserved first and last residue. Each record gives: D gene, clone size, J gene, V gene, CDR3 protein. The D gene is left open where the match is weak. The size entry is marked missing in some rows and otherwise reads once, few, many or a size class.

D gene: NA
clone size: few
J gene: TRBJ1-5
V gene: TRBV30
CDR3 protein: CAWSKTSYQPQHF

D gene: TRBD2
clone size: NA
J gene: TRBJ2-5
V gene: TRBV11-2
CDR3 protein: CASSSRGLAGGQTQYF

D gene: NA
clone size: few
J gene: TRBJ2-1
V gene: TRBV12-5
CDR3 protein: CASGQGGEQFF

D gene: NA
clone size: few
J gene: TRBJ1-2
V gene: TRBV28
CDR3 protein: CASTQGYGGYTF

D gene: TRBD1
clone size: NA
J gene: TRBJ2-7
V gene: TRBV28
CDR3 protein: CASSLTGMYEQYF

D gene: TRBD2
clone size: NA
J gene: TRBJ2-7
V gene: TRBV19
CDR3 protein: CASSIAGVSYEQYF

D gene: TRBD2
clone size: NA
J gene: TRBJ2-7
V gene: TRBV13
CDR3 protein: CASSLARGRTHEQYF

D gene: NA
clone size: NA
J gene: TRBJ2-2
V gene: TRBV7-2
CDR3 protein: CASSSQPTRTGELFF

D gene: NA
clone size: few
J gene: TRBJ2-7
V gene: TRBV4-3
CDR3 protein: CASSQEPRTREQYF

D gene: NA
clone size: NA
J gene: TRBJ1-1
V gene: TRBV30
CDR3 protein: CAWSKGGNTEAFF

D gene: TRBD1
clone size: NA
J gene: TRBJ2-3
V gene: TRBV14
CDR3 protein: CASSPRRTGADTQYF

D gene: NA
clone size: few
J gene: TRBJ2-1
V gene: TRBV29-1
CDR3 protein: CSVAGEPVDEQFF

D gene: TRBD2
clone size: few
J gene: TRBJ2-3
V gene: TRBV28
CDR3 protein: CASSSAGLLTDTQYF

D gene: TRBD1
clone size: few
J gene: TRBJ2-1
V gene: TRBV11-3
CDR3 protein: CASSPDRGLYNEQFF

D gene: TRBD1
clone size: few
J gene: TRBJ2-3
V gene: TRBV7-9
CDR3 protein: CASTWGQVVGTQYF

D gene: NA
clone size: NA
J gene: TRBJ2-5
V gene: TRBV27
CDR3 protein: CASSSPGAGGGETQYF

D gene: NA
clone size: few
J gene: TRBJ2-3
V gene: TRBV5-1
CDR3 protein: CASSPEDWTDTQYF

D gene: NA
clone size: NA
J gene: TRBJ2-5
V gene: TRBV12-5
CDR3 protein: CASGRGETQYF

D gene: TRBD2
clone size: NA
J gene: TRBJ2-1
V gene: TRBV10-3
CDR3 protein: CAITAGLARSNEQFF

D gene: NA
clone size: few
J gene: TRBJ2-7
V gene: TRBV6-1
CDR3 protein: CASFPGRTSYEQYF

D gene: TRBD1
clone size: NA
J gene: TRBJ1-4
V gene: TRBV5-1
CDR3 protein: CASSGGTGTREKLFF

D gene: NA
clone size: NA
J gene: TRBJ2-7
V gene: TRBV6-1
CDR3 protein: CASSDYPSYEQYF

D gene: TRBD1
clone size: NA
J gene: TRBJ2-7
V gene: TRBV30
CDR3 protein: CAWRTGGKNEQYF

D gene: NA
clone size: NA
J gene: TRBJ1-1
V gene: TRBV7-6
CDR3 protein: CASSLVPLQVENTEAFF

D gene: TRBD1
clone size: few
J gene: TRBJ2-4
V gene: TRBV25-1
CDR3 protein: CASSSDRGFGKNIQYF

D gene: NA
clone size: NA
J gene: TRBJ1-4
V gene: TRBV16
CDR3 protein: CASSLYSNEKLFF

D gene: NA
clone size: few
J gene: TRBJ2-2
V gene: TRBV6-5
CDR3 protein: CASNTGTVNSGELFF

D gene: NA
clone size: NA
J gene: TRBJ1-2
V gene: TRBV7-9
CDR3 protein: CASSVGAYREDGYTF

D gene: TRBD1
clone size: NA
J gene: TRBJ2-5
V gene: TRBV4-3
CDR3 protein: CASSQVRGQVYRETQYF

D gene: NA
clone size: NA
J gene: TRBJ2-7
V gene: TRBV2
CDR3 protein: CASSEETVSYEQYF

D gene: NA
clone size: few
J gene: TRBJ2-1
V gene: TRBV19
CDR3 protein: CASSSPGAEQFF

D gene: NA
clone size: NA
J gene: TRBJ2-4
V gene: TRBV18
CDR3 protein: CASSPGTSVHF

D gene: NA
clone size: NA
J gene: TRBJ2-4
V gene: TRBV27
CDR3 protein: CASSRLGLAGIQYF

D gene: NA
clone size: few
J gene: TRBJ1-5
V gene: TRBV5-6
CDR3 protein: CASSDDSSNQPQHF

D gene: TRBD1
clone size: NA
J gene: TRBJ2-6
V gene: TRBV7-9
CDR3 protein: CASMPQGFGANVLTF

D gene: TRBD2
clone size: few
J gene: TRBJ2-1
V gene: TRBV7-3
CDR3 protein: CASSLGLAGLNEQFF

D gene: TRBD2
clone size: few
J gene: TRBJ2-7
V gene: TRBV28
CDR3 protein: CASSLTGLASYEQYF

D gene: NA
clone size: NA
J gene: NA
V gene: TRBV7-2
CDR3 protein: CASSLFKGESYEQYF

D gene: NA
clone size: few
J gene: TRBJ2-6
V gene: TRBV29-1
CDR3 protein: CSVEWLASVGANVLTF

D gene: NA
clone size: few
J gene: TRBJ1-1
V gene: TRBV10-3
CDR3 protein: CAISGAPTGSTEAFF

D gene: TRBD2
clone size: NA
J gene: TRBJ2-4
V gene: TRBV6-5
CDR3 protein: CASSPVTSGITIQYF

D gene: NA
clone size: NA
J gene: TRBJ1-1
V gene: TRBV14
CDR3 protein: CASSQRTGRNEAFF

D gene: TRBD2
clone size: NA
J gene: TRBJ2-3
V gene: TRBV2
CDR3 protein: CASSSGKVSDTQYF

D gene: TRBD2
clone size: few
J gene: TRBJ2-1
V gene: TRBV29-1
CDR3 protein: CSASTSGTHNEQFF

D gene: NA
clone size: NA
J gene: TRBJ1-2
V gene: TRBV15
CDR3 protein: CATSRQWGGYGYTF

D gene: TRBD2
clone size: NA
J gene: TRBJ2-1
V gene: TRBV7-9
CDR3 protein: CASSLLPSGRAVDEQFF

D gene: NA
clone size: NA
J gene: TRBJ2-1
V gene: TRBV19
CDR3 protein: CASRPGDNEQFF

D gene: NA
clone size: NA
J gene: TRBJ2-5
V gene: TRBV5-1
CDR3 protein: CASSDGSTETQYF

D gene: NA
clone size: few
J gene: TRBJ2-5
V gene: TRBV30
CDR3 protein: CAWSVGETQYF

D gene: TRBD1
clone size: few
J gene: TRBJ1-1
V gene: TRBV2
CDR3 protein: CASRPGQAMNTEAFF

D gene: TRBD2
clone size: few
J gene: TRBJ2-1
V gene: TRBV19
CDR3 protein: CASSIQLAENEQFF

D gene: NA
clone size: NA
J gene: TRBJ2-3
V gene: TRBV18
CDR3 protein: CASSPNVPADTQYF

D gene: NA
clone size: NA
J gene: TRBJ2-5
V gene: TRBV20-1
CDR3 protein: CSARVGETQYF

D gene: TRBD1
clone size: NA
J gene: TRBJ2-7
V gene: TRBV6-6
CDR3 protein: CASSLGQGSSYEQYF

D gene: TRBD2
clone size: few
J gene: TRBJ2-1
V gene: TRBV9
CDR3 protein: CASSVGGRTTYNEQFF